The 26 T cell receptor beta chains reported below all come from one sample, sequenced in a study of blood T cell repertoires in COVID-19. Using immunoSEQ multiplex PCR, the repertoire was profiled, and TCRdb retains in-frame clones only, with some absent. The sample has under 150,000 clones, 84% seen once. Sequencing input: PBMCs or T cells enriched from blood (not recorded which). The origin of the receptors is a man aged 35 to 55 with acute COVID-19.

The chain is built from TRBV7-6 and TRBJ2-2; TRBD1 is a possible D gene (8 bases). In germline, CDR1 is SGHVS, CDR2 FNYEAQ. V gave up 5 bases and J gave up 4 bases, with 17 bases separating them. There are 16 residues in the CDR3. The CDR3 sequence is CASSPQAGQVTGELFF. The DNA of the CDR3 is TGTGCCAGCAGCCCACAAGCGGGACAGGTCACCGGGGAGCTGTTTTTT.

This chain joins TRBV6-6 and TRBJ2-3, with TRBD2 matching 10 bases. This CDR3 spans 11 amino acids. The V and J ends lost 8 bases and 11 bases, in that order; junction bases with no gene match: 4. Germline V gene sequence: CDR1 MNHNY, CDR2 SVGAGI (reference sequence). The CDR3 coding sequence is TGTGCCAGCCTTAGCGGGGGGAGGCAGTATTTT. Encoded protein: CASLSGGRQYF.

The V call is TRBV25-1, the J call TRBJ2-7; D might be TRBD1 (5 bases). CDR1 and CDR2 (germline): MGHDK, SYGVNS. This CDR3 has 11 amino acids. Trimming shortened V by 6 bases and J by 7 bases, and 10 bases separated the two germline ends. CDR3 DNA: TGTGCCAGCAGCCGATCAGGGGAGCAGTACTTC. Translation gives CASSRSGEQYF.

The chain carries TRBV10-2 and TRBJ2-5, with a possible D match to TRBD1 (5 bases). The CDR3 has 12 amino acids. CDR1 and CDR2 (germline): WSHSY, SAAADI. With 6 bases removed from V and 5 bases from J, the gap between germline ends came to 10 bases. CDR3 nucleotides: TGCGCCAGCAGCAGGGAATCGGAGACCCAGTACTTC. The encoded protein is CASSRESETQYF.

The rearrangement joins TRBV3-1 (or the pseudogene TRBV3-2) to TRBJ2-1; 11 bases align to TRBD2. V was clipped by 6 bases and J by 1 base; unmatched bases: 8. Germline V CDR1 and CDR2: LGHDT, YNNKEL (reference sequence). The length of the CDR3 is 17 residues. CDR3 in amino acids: CASSQGASGGSYNEQFF. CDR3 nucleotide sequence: TGTGCCAGCAGTCAGGGTGCTAGCGGGGGGTCCTACAATGAGCAGTTCTTC.

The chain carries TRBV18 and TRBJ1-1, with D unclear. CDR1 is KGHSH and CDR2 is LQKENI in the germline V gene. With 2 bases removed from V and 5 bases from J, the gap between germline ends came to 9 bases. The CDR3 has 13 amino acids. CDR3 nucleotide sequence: TGTGCCAGCTCACCAAGTCCCCAGACTGAAGCTTTCTTT. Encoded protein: CASSPSPQTEAFF.

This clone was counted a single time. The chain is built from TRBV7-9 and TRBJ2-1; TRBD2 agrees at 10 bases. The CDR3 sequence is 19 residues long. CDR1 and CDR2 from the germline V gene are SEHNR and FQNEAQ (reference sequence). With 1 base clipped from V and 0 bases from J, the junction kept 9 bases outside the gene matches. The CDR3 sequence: CASSLVWTSGLSSYNEQFF. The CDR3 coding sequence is TGTGCCAGCAGCTTAGTTTGGACTAGCGGACTGAGCTCCTACAATGAGCAGTTCTTC. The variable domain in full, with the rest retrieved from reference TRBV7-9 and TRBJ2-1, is DTGVSQNPRHKITKRGQNVTFRCDPISEHNRLYWYRQTLGQGPEFLTYFQNEAQLEKSRLLSDRFSAERPKGSFSTLEIQRTEQGDSAMYLCASSLVWTSGLSSYNEQFFGPGTRLTVL.

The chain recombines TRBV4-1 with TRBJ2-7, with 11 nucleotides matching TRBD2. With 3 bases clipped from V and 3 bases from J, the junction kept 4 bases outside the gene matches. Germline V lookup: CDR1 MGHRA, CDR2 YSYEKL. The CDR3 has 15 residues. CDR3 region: CASSQTSGELYEQYF. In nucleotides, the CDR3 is TGCGCCAGCAGCCAGACTAGCGGGGAGCTCTACGAGCAGTACTTC.

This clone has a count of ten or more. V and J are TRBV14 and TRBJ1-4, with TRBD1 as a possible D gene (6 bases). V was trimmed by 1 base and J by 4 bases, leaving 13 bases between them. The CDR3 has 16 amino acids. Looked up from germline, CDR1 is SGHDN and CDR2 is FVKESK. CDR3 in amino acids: CASSQVTGQSNEKLFF. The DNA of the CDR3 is TGTGCCAGCAGCCAAGTTACGGGACAAAGTAATGAAAAACTGTTTTTT. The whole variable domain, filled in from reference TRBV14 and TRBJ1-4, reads EAGVTQFPSHSVIEKGQTVTLRCDPISGHDNLYWYRRVMGKEIKFLLHFVKESKQDESGMPNNRFLAERTGGTYSTLKVQPAELEDSGVYFCASSQVTGQSNEKLFFGSGTQLSVL.

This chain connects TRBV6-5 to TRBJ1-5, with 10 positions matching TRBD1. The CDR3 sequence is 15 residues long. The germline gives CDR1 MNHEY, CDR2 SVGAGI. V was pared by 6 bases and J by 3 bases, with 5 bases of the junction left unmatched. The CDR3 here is CASSQGQGYNQPQHF. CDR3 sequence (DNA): TGTGCCAGCAGCCAGGGACAGGGGTACAATCAGCCCCAGCATTTT.

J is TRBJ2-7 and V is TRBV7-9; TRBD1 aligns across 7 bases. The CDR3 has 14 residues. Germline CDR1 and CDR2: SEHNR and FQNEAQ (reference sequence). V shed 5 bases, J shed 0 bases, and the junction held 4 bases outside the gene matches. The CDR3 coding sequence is TGTGCCAGCAGCCCGACAGGGAGCTCCTACGAGCAGTACTTC. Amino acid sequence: CASSPTGSSYEQYF.

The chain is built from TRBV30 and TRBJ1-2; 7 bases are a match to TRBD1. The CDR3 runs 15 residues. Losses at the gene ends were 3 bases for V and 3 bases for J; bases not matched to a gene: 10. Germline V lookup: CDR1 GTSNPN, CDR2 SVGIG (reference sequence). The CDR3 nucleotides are TGTGCCTGGAGGTACCCGGGACAGCCCTACTATGGCTACACCTTC. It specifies CAWRYPGQPYYGYTF.

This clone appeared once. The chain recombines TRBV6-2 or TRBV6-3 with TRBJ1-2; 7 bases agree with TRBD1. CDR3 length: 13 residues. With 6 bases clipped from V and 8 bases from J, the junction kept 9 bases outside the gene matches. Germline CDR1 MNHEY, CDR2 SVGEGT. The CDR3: CASSPTGLGGYTF. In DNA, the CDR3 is TGTGCCAGCAGCCCGACAGGGTTGGGAGGCTACACCTTC.

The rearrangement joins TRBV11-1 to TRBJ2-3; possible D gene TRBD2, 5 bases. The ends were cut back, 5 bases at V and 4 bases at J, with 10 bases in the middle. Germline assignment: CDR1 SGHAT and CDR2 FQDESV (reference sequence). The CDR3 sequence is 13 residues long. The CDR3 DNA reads TGTGCCAGCAGCCCGGAACTAGCAGATACGCAGTATTTT. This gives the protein CASSPELADTQYF.

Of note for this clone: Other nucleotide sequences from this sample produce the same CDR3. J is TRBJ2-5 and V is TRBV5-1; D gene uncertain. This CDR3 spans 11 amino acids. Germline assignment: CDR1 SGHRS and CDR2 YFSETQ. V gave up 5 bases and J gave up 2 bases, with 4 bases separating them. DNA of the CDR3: TGCGCCAGCAGTTTACAAGAGACCCAGTACTTC. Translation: CASSLQETQYF.

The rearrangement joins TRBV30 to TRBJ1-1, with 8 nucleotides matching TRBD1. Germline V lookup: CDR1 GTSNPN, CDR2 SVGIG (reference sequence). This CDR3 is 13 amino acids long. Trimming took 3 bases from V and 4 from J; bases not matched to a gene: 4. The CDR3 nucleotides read TGTGCCTGGAGCCAGGGGGCGAGCACTGAAGCTTTCTTT. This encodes CAWSQGASTEAFF.

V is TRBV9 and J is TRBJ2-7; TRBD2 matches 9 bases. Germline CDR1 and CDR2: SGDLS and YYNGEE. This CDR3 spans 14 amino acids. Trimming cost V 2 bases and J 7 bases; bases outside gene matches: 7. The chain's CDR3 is CASSVTSGPSEQYF. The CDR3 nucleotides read TGTGCCAGCAGCGTGACTAGCGGTCCCTCGGAGCAGTACTTC. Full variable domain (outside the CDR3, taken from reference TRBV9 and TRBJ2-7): DSGVTQTPKHLITATGQRVTLRCSPRSGDLSVYWYQQSLDQGLQFLIQYYNGEERAKGNILERFSAQQFPDLHSELNLSSLELGDSALYFCASSVTSGPSEQYFGPGTRLTVT.

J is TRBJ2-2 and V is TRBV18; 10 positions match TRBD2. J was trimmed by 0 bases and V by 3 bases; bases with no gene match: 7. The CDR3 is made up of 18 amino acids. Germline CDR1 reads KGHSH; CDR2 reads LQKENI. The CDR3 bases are TGTGCCAGCTCACCCAGACCTAGCGGGGGACCGAACACCGGGGAGCTGTTTTTT. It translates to CASSPRPSGGPNTGELFF.

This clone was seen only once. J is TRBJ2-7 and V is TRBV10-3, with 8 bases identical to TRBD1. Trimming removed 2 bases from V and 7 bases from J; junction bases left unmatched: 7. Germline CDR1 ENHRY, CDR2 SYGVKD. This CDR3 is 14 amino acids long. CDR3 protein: CAISEAQGAREQYF. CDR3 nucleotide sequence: TGTGCCATCAGTGAGGCGCAGGGGGCGCGAGAGCAGTACTTC.

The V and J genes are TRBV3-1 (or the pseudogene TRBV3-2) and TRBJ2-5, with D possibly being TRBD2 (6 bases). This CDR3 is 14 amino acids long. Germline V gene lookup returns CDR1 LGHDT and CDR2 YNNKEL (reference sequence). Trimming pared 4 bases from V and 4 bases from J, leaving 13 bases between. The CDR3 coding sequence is TGTGCCAGCAGCCTGGCCCGGGGGAGAGAGACCCAGTACTTC. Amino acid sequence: CASSLARGRETQYF.

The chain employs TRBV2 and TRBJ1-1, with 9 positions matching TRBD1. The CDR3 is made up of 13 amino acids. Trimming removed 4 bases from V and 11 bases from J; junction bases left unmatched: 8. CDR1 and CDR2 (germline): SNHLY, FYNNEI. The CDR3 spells CASSAGQGRGAFF. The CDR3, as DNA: TGTGCCAGCAGTGCAGGACAGGGGCGAGGGGCTTTCTTT.

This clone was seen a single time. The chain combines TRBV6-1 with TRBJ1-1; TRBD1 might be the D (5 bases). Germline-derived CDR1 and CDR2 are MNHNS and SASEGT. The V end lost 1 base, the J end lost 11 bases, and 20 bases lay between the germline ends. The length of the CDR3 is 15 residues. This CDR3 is CASSEVELNLGRAFF. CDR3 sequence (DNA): TGTGCCAGCAGTGAAGTAGAGCTTAACCTGGGGCGGGCTTTCTTT.

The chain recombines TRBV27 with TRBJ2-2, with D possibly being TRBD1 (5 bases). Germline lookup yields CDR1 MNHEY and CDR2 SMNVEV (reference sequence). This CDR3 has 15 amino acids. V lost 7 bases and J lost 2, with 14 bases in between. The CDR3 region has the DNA TGTGCCAGCACGTCCGGGCAGGGAAACACCGGGGAGCTGTTTTTT. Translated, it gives CASTSGQGNTGELFF.

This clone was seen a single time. The CDR3 coding sequence is TGTGCCAGCTCGACCGGGGGGTACGAGCAGTACTTC. Amino acid sequence: CASSTGGYEQYF. This chain uses TRBV7-8 with TRBJ2-7; 7 bases are shared with TRBD2. Germline V gene data show CDR1 as SGHVS and CDR2 as FQNEAQ. Unmatched junction bases numbered 5, after V lost 8 bases and J lost 4 bases. The CDR3 is 12 amino acids.

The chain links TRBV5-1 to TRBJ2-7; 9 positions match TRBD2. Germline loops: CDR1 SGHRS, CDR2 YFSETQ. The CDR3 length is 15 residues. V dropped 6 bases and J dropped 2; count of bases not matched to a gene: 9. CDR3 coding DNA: TGCGCCAGCACCCCTATAGCGGGAGTGACCTACGAGCAGTACTTC. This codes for CASTPIAGVTYEQYF.

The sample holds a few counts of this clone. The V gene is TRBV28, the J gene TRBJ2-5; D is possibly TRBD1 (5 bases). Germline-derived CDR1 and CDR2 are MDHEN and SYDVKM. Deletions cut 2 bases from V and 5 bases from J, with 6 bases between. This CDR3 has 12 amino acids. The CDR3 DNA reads TGTGCCAGCAGTTTAAGGGGCGAGACCCAGTACTTC. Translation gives CASSLRGETQYF.